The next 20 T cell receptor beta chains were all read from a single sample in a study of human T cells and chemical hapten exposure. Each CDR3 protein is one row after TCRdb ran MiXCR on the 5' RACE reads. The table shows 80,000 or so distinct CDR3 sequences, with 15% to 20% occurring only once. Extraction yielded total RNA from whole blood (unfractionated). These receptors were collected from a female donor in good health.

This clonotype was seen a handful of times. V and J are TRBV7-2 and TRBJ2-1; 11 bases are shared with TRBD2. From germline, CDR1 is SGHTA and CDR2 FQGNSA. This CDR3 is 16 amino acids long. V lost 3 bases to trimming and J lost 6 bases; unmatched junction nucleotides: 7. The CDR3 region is CASSLAGLAVINEQFF. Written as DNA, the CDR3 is TGTGCCAGCAGCTTGGCGGGACTAGCGGTTATCAATGAGCAGTTCTTC.

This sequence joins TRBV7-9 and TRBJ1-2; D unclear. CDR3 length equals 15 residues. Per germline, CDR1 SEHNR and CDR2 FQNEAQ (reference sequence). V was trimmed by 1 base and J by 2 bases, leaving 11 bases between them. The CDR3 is CASSLGDVPNYGYTF. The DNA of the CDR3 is TGTGCCAGCAGCTTAGGTGACGTACCGAACTATGGCTACACCTTC.

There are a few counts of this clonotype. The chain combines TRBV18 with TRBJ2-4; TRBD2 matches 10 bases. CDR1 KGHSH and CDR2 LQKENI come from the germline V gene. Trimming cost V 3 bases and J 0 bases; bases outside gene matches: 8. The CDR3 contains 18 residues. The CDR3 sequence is CASSPSSGGPGAKNIQYF. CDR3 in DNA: TGTGCCAGCTCACCGTCTAGCGGGGGACCGGGAGCCAAAAACATTCAGTACTTC.

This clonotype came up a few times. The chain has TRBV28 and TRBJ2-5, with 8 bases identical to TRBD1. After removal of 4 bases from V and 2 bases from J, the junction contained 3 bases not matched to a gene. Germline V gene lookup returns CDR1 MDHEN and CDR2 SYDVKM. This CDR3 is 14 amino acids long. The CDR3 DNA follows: TGTGCCAGCAGTTCCGACAGGGGTCAAGAGACCCAGTACTTC. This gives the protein CASSSDRGQETQYF. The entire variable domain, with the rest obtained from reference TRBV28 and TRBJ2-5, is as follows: DVKVTQSSRYLVKRTGEKVFLECVQDMDHENMFWYRQDPGLGLRLIYFSYDVKMKEKGDIPEGYSVSREKKERFSLILESASTNQTSMYLCASSSDRGQETQYFGPGTRLLVL.

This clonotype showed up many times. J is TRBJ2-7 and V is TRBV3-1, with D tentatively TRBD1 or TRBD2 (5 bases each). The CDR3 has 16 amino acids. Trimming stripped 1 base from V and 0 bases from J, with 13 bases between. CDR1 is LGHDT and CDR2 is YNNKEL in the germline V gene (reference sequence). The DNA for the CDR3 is TGTGCCAGCAGCCAAGGCCCGGGACCTTCCTCCTACGAGCAGTACTTC. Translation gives CASSQGPGPSSYEQYF.

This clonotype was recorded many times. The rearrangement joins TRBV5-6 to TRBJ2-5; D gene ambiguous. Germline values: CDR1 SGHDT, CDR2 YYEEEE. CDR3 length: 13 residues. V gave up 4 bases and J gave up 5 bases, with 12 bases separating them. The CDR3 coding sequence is TGTGCCAGCAGCCGAAGGACCGCCGAGACCCAGTACTTC. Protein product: CASSRRTAETQYF.

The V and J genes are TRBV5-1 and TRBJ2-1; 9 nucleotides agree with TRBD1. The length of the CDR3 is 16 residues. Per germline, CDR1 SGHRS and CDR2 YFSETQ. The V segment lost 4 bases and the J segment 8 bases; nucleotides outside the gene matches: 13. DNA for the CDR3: TGCGCCAGCAGCAGGGGGGGGACAGGGTTAGGAGATGAGCAGTTCTTC. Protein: CASSRGGTGLGDEQFF. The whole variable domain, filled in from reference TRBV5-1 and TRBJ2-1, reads KAGVTQTPRYLIKTRGQQVTLSCSPISGHRSVSWYQQTPGQGLQFLFEYFSETQRNKGNFPGRFSGRQFSNSRSEMNVSTLELGDSALYLCASSRGGTGLGDEQFFGPGTRLTVL.

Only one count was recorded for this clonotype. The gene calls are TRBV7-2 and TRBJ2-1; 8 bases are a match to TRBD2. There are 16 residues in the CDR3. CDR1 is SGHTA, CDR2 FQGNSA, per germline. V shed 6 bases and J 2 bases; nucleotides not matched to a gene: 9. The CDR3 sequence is CASSFTTSGTYNEQFF. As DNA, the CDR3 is TGTGCCAGCAGTTTTACCACTAGCGGTACCTACAATGAGCAGTTCTTC.

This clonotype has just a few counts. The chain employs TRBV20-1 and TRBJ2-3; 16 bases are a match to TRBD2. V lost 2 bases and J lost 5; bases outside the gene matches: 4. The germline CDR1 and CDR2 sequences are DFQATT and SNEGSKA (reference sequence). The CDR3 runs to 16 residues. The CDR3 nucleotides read TGCAGTGCTAGATTGGGGACTAGCGGGAGGGTAGATACGCAGTATTTT. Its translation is CSARLGTSGRVDTQYF.

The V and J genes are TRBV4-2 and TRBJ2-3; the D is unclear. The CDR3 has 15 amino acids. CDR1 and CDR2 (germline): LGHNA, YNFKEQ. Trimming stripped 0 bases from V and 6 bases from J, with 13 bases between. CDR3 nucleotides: TGTGCCAGCAGCCAAGAAGAGTGGTTGTGGGATACGCAGTATTTT. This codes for CASSQEEWLWDTQYF.

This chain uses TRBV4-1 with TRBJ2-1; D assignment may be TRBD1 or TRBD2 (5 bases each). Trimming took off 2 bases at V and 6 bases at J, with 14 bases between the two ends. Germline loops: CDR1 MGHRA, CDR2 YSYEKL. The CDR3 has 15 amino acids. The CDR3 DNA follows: TGCGCCAGCAGCCAACCCACGGGACGGACCAATGAGCAGTTCTTC. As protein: CASSQPTGRTNEQFF.

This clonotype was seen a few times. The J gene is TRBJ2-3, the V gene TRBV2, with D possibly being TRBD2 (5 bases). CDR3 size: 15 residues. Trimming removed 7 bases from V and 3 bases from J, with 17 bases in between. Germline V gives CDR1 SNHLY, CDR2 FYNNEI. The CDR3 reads CASKVGGVGTDTQYF. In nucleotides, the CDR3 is TGTGCCAGCAAAGTAGGAGGTGTGGGGACAGATACGCAGTATTTT. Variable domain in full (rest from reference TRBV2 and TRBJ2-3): EPEVTQTPSHQVTQMGQEVILRCVPISNHLYFYWYRQILGQKVEFLVSFYNNEISEKSEIFDDQFSVERPDGSNFTLKIRSTKLEDSAMYFCASKVGGVGTDTQYFGPGTRLTVL.

The CDR3 DNA is TGTGCCAGCAGCTTAGCGGACGGGACTAGCGCGAGCTCCTACGAGCAGTACTTC. Amino acid sequence: CASSLADGTSASSYEQYF. This chain links TRBV7-9 with TRBJ2-7; 10 bases line up with TRBD2. The V gene end was trimmed by 0 bases and the J gene end by 0 bases; junction bases not matched to a gene: 8. This CDR3 comprises 18 residues. Germline V gene lookup returns CDR1 SEHNR and CDR2 FQNEAQ (reference sequence). Full variable domain (remainder filled in from reference TRBV7-9 and TRBJ2-7): DTGVSQNPRHKITKRGQNVTFRCDPISEHNRLYWYRQTLGQGPEFLTYFQNEAQLEKSRLLSDRFSAERPKGSFSTLEIQRTEQGDSAMYLCASSLADGTSASSYEQYFGPGTRLTVT.

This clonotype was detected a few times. CDR3 residues: CASSPPLENIQYF. CDR3 in DNA: TGTGCCAGCTCACCACCGTTAGAAAACATTCAGTACTTC. V and J are TRBV18 and TRBJ2-4; D unclear. The CDR3 extends over 13 amino acids. With 0 bases removed from V and 5 bases from J, the gap between germline ends came to 5 bases. CDR1 is KGHSH, CDR2 LQKENI, per germline.

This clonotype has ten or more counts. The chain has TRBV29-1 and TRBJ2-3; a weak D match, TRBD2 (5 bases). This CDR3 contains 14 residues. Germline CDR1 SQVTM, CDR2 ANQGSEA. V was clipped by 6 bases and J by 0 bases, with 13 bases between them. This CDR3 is CSVGLAASTDTQYF. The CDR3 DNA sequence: TGCAGCGTCGGCCTAGCAGCTAGCACAGATACGCAGTATTTT.

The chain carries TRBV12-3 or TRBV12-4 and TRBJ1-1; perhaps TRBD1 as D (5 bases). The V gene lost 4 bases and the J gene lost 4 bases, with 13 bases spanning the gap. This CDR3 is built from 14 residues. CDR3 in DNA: TGTGCCAGCAGTTCCGGGACTTCGATCACTGAAGCTTTCTTT. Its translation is CASSSGTSITEAFF.

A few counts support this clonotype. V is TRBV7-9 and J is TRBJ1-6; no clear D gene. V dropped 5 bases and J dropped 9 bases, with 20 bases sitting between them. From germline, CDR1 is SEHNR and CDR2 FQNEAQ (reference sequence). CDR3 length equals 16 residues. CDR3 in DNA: TGTGCCAGCAGCCCCCGAGGAACGGGGAAGATTTCACCCCTCCACTTT. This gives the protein CASSPRGTGKISPLHF.

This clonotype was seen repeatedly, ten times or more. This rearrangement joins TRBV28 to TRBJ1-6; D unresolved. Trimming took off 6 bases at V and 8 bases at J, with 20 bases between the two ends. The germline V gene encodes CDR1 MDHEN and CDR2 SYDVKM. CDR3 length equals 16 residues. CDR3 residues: CASSPSPGHGHSPLHF. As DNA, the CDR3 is TGTGCCAGCAGCCCCTCCCCGGGCCATGGGCATTCACCCCTCCACTTT. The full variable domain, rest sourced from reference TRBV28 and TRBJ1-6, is DVKVTQSSRYLVKRTGEKVFLECVQDMDHENMFWYRQDPGLGLRLIYFSYDVKMKEKGDIPEGYSVSREKKERFSLILESASTNQTSMYLCASSPSPGHGHSPLHFGNGTRLTVT.

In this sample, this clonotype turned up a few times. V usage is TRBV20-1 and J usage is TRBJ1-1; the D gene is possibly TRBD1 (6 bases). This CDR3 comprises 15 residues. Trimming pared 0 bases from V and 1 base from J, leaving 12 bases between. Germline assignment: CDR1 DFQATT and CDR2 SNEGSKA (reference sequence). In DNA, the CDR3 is TGCAGTGCTAGAGAATCACAGGGAGGGAACACTGAAGCTTTCTTT. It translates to CSARESQGGNTEAFF.

CDR3 residues: CASGGQESYEQYF. CDR3 bases: TGTGCCAGTGGGGGACAGGAGTCCTACGAGCAGTACTTC. This chain uses TRBV7-2 with TRBJ2-7, with 8 bases lining up with TRBD1. Trimming removed 9 bases from V and 1 base from J; junction bases left unmatched: 5. The CDR3 has 13 residues. Germline-derived CDR1 and CDR2 are SGHTA and FQGNSA.